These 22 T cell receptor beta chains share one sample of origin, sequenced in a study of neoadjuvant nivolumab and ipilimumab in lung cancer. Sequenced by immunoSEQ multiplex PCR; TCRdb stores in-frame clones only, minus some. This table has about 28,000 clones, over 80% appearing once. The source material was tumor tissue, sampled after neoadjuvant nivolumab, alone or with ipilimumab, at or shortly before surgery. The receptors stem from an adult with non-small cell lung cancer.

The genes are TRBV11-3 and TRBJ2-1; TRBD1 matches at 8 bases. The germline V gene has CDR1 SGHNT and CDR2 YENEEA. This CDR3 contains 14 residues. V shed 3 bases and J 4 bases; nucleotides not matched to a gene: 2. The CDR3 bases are TGTGCCAGCAGCTTTGGACAGGGTTACAATGAGCAGTTCTTC. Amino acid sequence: CASSFGQGYNEQFF.

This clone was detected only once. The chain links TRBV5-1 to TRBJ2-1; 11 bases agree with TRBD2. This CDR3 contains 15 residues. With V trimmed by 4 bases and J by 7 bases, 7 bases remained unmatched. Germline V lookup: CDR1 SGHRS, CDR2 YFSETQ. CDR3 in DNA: TGCGCCAGCAGCATACTAGCGGGAGACGGGAATGAGCAGTTCTTC. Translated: CASSILAGDGNEQFF.

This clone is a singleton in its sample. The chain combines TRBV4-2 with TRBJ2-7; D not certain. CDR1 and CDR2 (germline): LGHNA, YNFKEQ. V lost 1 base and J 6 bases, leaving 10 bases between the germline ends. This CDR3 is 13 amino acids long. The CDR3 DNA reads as TGTGCCAGCAGCCAAGTGCCTAGAGCCGAGCAGTACTTC. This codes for CASSQVPRAEQYF.

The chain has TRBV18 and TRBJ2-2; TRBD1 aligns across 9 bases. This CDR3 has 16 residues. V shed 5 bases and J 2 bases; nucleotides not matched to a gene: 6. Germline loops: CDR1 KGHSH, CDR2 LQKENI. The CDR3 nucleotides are TGTGCCAGCTCATCTTTGGACAGGGGCAACACCGGGGAGCTGTTTTTT. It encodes CASSSLDRGNTGELFF.

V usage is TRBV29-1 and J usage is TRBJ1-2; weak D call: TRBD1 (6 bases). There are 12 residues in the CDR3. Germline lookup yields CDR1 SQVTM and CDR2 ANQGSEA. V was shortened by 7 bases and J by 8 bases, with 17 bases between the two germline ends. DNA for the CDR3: TGCAGCGCTGAGGGGGAGGTAGGCGGCTACACCTTC. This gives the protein CSAEGEVGGYTF.

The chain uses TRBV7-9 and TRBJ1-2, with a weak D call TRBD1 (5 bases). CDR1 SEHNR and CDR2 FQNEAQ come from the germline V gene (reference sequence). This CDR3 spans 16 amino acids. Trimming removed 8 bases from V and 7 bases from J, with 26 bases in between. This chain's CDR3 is CASSPYGTPARGGYTF. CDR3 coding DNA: TGTGCCAGCTCTCCGTACGGGACTCCCGCCCGGGGTGGCTACACCTTC.

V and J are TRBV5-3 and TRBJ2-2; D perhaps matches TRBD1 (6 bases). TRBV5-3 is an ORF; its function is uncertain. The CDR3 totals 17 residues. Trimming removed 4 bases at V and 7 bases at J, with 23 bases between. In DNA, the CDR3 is TGTGCCAGAAGCCCCTTCTTCATTCAGGGGCAGGTCGGGGAGCTGTTTTTT. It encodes CARSPFFIQGQVGELFF.

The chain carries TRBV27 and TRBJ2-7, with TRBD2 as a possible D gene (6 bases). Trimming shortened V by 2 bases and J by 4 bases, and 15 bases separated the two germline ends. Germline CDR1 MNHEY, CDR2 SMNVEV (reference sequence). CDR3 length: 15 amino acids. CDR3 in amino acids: CASSLEGRYEYEQYF. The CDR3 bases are TGTGCCAGCAGTTTAGAAGGGAGGTACGAATACGAGCAGTACTTC.

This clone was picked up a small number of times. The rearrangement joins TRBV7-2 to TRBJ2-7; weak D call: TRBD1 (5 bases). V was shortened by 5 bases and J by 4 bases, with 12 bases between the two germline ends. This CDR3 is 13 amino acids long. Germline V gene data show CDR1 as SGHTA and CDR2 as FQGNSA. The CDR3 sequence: CASSTGRGYEQYF. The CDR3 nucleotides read TGTGCCAGCAGCACCGGTAGGGGATACGAGCAGTACTTC.

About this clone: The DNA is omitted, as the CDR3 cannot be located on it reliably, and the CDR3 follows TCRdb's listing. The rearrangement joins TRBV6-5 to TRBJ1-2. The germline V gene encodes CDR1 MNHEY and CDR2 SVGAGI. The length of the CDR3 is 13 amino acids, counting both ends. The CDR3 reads CASSSSGPGGYTF.

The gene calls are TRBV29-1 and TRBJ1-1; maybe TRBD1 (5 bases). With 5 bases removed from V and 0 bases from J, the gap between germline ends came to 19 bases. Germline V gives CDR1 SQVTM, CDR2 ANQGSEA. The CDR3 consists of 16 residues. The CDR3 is CSVWDLRPDMNTEAFF. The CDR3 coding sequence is TGCAGCGTTTGGGACCTCCGCCCAGACATGAACACTGAAGCTTTCTTT.

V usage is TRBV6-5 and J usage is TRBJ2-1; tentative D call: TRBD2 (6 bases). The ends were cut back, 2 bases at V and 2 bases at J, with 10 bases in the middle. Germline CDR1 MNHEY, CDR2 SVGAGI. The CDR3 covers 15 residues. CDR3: CASSYRDFPYNEQFF. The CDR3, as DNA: TGTGCCAGCAGTTACCGGGACTTTCCCTACAATGAGCAGTTCTTC.

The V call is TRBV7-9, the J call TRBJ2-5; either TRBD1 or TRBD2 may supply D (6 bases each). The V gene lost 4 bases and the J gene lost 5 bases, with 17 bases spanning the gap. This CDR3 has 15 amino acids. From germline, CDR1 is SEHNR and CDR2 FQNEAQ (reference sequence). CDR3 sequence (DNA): TGTGCCAGCAGCTCTCTCAGGGGAGGATCCGAGACCCAGTACTTC. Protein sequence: CASSSLRGGSETQYF.

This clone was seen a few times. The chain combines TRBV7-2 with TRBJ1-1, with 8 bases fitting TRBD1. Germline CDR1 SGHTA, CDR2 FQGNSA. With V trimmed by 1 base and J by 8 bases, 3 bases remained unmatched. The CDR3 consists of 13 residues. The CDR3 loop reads CASSLGRDREAFF. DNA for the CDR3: TGTGCCAGCAGCTTAGGTCGGGACAGGGAAGCTTTCTTT.

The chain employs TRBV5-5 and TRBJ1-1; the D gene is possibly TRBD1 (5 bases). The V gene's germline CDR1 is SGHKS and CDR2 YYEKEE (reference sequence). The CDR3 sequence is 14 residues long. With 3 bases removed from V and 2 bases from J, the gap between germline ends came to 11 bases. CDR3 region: CASSWAQVNTEAFF. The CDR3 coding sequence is TGTGCCAGCAGCTGGGCACAGGTTAACACTGAAGCTTTCTTT.

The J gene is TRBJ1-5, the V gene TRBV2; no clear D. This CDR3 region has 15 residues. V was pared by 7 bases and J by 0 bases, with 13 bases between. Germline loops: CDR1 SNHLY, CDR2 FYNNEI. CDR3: CASTEQYISNQPQHF. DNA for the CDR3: TGTGCCAGCACGGAACAGTACATTAGCAATCAGCCCCAGCATTTT.

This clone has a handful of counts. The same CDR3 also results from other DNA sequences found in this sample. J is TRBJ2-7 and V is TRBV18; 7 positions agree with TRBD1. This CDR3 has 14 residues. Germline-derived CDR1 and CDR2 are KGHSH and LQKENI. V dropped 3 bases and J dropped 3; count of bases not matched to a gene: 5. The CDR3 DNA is TGTGCCAGCTCACCCAGGCAGGGGGTCTACGAGCAGTACTTC. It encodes CASSPRQGVYEQYF. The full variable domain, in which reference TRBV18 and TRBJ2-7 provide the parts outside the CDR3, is NAGVMQNPRHLVRRRGQEARLRCSPMKGHSHVYWYRQLPEEGLKFMVYLQKENIIDESGMPKERFSAEFPKEGPSILRIQQVVRGDSAAYFCASSPRQGVYEQYFGPGTRLTVT.

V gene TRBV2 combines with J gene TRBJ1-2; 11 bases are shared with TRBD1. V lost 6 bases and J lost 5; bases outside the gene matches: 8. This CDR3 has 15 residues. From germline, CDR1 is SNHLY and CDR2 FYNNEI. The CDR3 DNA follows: TGTGCCAGCAGGCGCTTAGGACAGGGGGCATATGGCTACACCTTC. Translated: CASRRLGQGAYGYTF.

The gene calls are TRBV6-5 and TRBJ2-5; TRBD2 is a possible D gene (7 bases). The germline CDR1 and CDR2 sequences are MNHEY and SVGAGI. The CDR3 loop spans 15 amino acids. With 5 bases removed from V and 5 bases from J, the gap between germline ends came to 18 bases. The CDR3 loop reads CASSQDLRGGETQYF. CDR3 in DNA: TGTGCCAGCAGTCAAGACCTCAGGGGAGGGGAGACCCAGTACTTC.

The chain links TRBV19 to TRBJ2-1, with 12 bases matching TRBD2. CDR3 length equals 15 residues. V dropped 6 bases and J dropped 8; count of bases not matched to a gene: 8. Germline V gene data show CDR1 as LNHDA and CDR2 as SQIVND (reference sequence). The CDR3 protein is CASSRLAGDIDEQFF. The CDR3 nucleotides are TGTGCCAGTAGCCGACTAGCGGGAGACATCGATGAGCAGTTCTTC.

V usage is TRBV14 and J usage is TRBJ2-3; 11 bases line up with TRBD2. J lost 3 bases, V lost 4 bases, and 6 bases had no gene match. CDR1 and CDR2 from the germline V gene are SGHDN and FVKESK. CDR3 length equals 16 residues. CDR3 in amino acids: CASSLRLAGKTDTQYF. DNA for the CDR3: TGTGCCAGCAGCCTCAGACTAGCGGGAAAAACAGATACGCAGTATTTT.

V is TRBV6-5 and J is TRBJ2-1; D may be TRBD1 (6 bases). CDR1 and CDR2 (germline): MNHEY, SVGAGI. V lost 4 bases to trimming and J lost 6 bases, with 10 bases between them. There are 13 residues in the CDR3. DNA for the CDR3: TGTGCCAGCAGTTTACTAGGGGGCAATGAGCAGTTCTTC. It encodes CASSLLGGNEQFF.